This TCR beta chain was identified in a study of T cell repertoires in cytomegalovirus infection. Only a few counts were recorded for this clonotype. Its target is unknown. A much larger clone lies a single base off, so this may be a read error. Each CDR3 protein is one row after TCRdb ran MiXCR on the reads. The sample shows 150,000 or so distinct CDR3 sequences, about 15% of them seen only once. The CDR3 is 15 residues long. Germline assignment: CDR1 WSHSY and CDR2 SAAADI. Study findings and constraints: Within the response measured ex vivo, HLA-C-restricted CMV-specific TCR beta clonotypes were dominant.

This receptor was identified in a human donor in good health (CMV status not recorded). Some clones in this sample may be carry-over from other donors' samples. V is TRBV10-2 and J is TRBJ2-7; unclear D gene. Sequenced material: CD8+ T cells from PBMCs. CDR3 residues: CASNESTARSDEQYF. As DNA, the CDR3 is TGCGCCAGCAATGAGTCCACGGCCAGGTCTGACGAGCAGTACTTC.